This entry concerns a single TCR beta chain. TCRdb analysed the 5' RACE reads with MiXCR anew, one entry per CDR3 protein. The table has 400,000 to 550,000 distinct CDR3 sequences, approximately 14% seen once; the top ten hold approximately 0.98%. These data come from a study of identical twins. Germline V gene sequence: CDR1 SQVTM, CDR2 ANQGSEA. Trimming took 5 bases from V and 4 from J, leaving 14 bases between them. The CDR3 runs 13 residues. These same data were also listed under a study on yellow fever vaccine responses in identical twins.

This chain links TRBV29-1 with TRBJ2-5, with D maybe TRBD1 (5 bases). Sequenced material: CD4+ T cells sorted from blood. The clonotype comes from a woman aged 18-30 years in good health. This chain's CDR3 is CSVKDTIRETQYF. CDR3 nucleotide sequence: TGCAGCGTTAAGGACACTATTCGAGAGACCCAGTACTTC.